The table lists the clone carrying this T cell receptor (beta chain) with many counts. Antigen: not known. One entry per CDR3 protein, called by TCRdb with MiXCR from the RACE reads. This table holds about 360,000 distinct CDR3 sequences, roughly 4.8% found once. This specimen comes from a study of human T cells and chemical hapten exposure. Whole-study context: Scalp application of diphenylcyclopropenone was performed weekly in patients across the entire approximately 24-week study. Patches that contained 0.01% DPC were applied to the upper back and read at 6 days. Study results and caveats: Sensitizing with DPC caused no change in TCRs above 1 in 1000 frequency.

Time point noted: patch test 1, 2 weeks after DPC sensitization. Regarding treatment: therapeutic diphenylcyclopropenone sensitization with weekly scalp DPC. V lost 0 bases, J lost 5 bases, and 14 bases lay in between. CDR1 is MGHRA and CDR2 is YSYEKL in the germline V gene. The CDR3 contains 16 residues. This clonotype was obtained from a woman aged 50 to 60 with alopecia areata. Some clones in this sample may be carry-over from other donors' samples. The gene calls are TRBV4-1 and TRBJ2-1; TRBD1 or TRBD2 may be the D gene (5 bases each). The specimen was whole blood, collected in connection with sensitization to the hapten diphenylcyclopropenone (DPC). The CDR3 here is CASSQDPGRYNNEQFF. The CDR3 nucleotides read TGCGCCAGCAGCCAAGATCCGGGACGCTACAACAATGAGCAGTTCTTC.